The TCR beta chain under discussion was sequenced for a study of vaccination effects on CD4 cells after COVID-19. About the research overall: The study obtained samples from a couple of convalescent patients 16 days and one week before vaccination.

In this sample, this clone turned up a few times. What it binds is unknown. The germline gives CDR1 SGHTA, CDR2 FQGNSA. The ends were cut back, 5 bases at V and 7 bases at J, with 14 bases in the middle. This CDR3 comprises 13 residues. Repertoires were generated with immunoSEQ multiplex PCR, while TCRdb's copy carries only in-frame clones and drops some. The data contain more than 35,000 clones, roughly 69% of them seen just once; the ten biggest clones take up over 15%. Overall study results and limits: Late post-vaccination samples showed marked contraction of infection- and vaccine-induced clones.

Expansion with viral peptide pools was applied to antigen-specific CD4+ T cells by the ViraFEST assay prior to sequencing. When roughly eleven days of culture had elapsed, CD4+ T cells were isolated. It was between March and December 2020 that the person had a SARS-CoV-2 infection confirmed by PCR. On day 3 and again on day 7, half the medium was replaced with IL-2 medium. This clonotype was sampled from a human donor who had a prior SARS-CoV-2 infection. The sample in question was CD4+ T cells from PBMCs cultured with HCoV-NL63 spike peptides, obtained before COVID-19 vaccination. The chain combines TRBV7-2 with TRBJ1-1; no definite D call. CDR3: CASSQRAYNEAFF. The CDR3 DNA is TGTGCCAGCAGCCAGAGGGCGTACAATGAAGCTTTCTTT.